This T cell receptor beta chain was found in a study of naive and memory T cell subsets. Study-wide findings and caveats: Possibly reflecting memory cells re-expressing CD45RA, a few larger clonotypes occurred in naive repertoires, especially CD8.

This clonotype was seen ten or more times. What it recognizes is unknown. Two oligonucleotides, mixed equimolar, formed the beta constant-region primer covering TRBC1 and TRBC2. Nested alpha and beta constant-region primers with the SP2 primer drove four PCR rounds on ligated cDNA. A single record per CDR3 protein comes from TCRdb applying MiXCR to the UMI-ligation and nested PCR reads. Found here are 120,000 to 150,000 distinct CDR3 sequences, about 23% of them singletons; the top ten hold 0.09% to 0.13%. Trimming shortened V by 3 bases and J by 4 bases, and 7 bases separated the two germline ends. Germline CDR1 MDHEN, CDR2 SYDVKM. This CDR3 contains 12 residues.

The receptor comes from a human donor in good health. The J gene is TRBJ2-7, the V gene TRBV28; D might be TRBD2 (5 bases). What was sequenced was naive CD4+ T cells from blood. The DNA of the CDR3 is TGTGCCAGCAGTTTGGACTTGTACGAGCAGTACTTC. Amino acids: CASSLDLYEQYF. The whole variable domain, filled in from reference TRBV28 and TRBJ2-7, reads DVKVTQSSRYLVKRTGEKVFLECVQDMDHENMFWYRQDPGLGLRLIYFSYDVKMKEKGDIPEGYSVSREKKERFSLILESASTNQTSMYLCASSLDLYEQYFGPGTRLTVT.